These 2 T cell receptor beta chains share one sample of origin, sequenced in a study of blood T cell repertoires in COVID-19. The repertoire was sequenced with immunoSEQ multiplex PCR; TCRdb's copy has only in-frame clones and lacks some. This table has some 100,000 clones, 70% to 90% appearing once. Material: peripheral blood. The receptors were sampled from a woman between 65 and 79 years old with acute or convalescent COVID-19.

The chain is built from TRBV5-1 and TRBJ2-5, with 8 bases fitting TRBD2. Germline V CDR1 and CDR2: SGHRS, YFSETQ. This CDR3 spans 16 amino acids. J gave up 1 base and V 0 bases, and 5 bases lay outside the gene matches. DNA of the CDR3: TGCGCCAGCAGCTTGGATCCTAGCGGGTCCCAAGAGACCCAGTACTTC. It yields the protein CASSLDPSGSQETQYF. Combining the CDR3 with reference TRBV5-1 and TRBJ2-5 gives the whole variable domain KAGVTQTPRYLIKTRGQQVTLSCSPISGHRSVSWYQQTPGQGLQFLFEYFSETQRNKGNFPGRFSGRQFSNSRSEMNVSTLELGDSALYLCASSLDPSGSQETQYFGPGTRLLVL.

This rearrangement joins TRBV7-3 to TRBJ2-6; D is perhaps TRBD1 (6 bases). The V gene lost 5 bases and the J gene lost 3 bases, with 17 bases spanning the gap. Germline V gene sequence: CDR1 SGHTA, CDR2 FQGTGA. This CDR3 has 17 residues. The CDR3 loop reads CASSPPSGAGGANVLTF. Written as DNA, the CDR3 is TGTGCCAGCAGCCCCCCATCAGGGGCGGGTGGGGCCAACGTCCTGACTTTC.